One sample yielded the 25 T cell receptor beta chains listed below, sequenced in a study of T cells in localized non-small cell lung cancer. The assay was immunoSEQ multiplex PCR, and TCRdb's table has in-frame clones only and misses some. The sample contains roughly 50,000 clones, approximately 93% of which appear only once. The source was peripheral blood, collected before any cancer treatment. These receptors all come from a man aged 35-69 years with stage I lung adenocarcinoma.

The gene calls are TRBV28 and TRBJ2-5; 7 bases align to TRBD2. Germline CDR1 is MDHEN and CDR2 is SYDVKM. The V segment lost 6 bases and the J segment 0 bases; nucleotides outside the gene matches: 7. The CDR3 is 15 residues long. CDR3 DNA sequence: TGTGCCAGCAGCCAACTGGGAGGGAACCAAGAGACCCAGTACTTC. This gives the protein CASSQLGGNQETQYF. Full variable domain (outside the CDR3, taken from reference TRBV28 and TRBJ2-5): DVKVTQSSRYLVKRTGEKVFLECVQDMDHENMFWYRQDPGLGLRLIYFSYDVKMKEKGDIPEGYSVSREKKERFSLILESASTNQTSMYLCASSQLGGNQETQYFGPGTRLLVL.

This clone is a singleton in its sample. V usage is TRBV4-1 and J usage is TRBJ2-5, with D perhaps TRBD1 (6 bases). The V gene lost 3 bases and the J gene lost 5 bases, with 22 bases spanning the gap. In germline, CDR1 is MGHRA, CDR2 YSYEKL. The CDR3 is made up of 17 amino acids. The CDR3 sequence is CASSHPSTGTLGETQYF. In nucleotides, the CDR3 is TGCGCCAGCAGCCACCCTTCCACAGGGACCCTAGGGGAGACCCAGTACTTC.

The rearrangement links TRBV5-6 to TRBJ2-7; TRBD2 agrees at 9 bases. This CDR3 comprises 14 residues. The junction had 2 bases not matched to a gene; V was cut back by 0 bases and J by 4 bases. Germline V lookup: CDR1 SGHDT, CDR2 YYEEEE. CDR3 bases: TGTGCCAGCAGCTTGGGACTAGCGGATTACGAGCAGTACTTC. Its protein is CASSLGLADYEQYF.

This clone was counted between two and nine times. The chain recombines TRBV10-3 with TRBJ2-7, with D perhaps matching TRBD1 (7 bases). Trimming left V 8 bases short and J 1 base short, with 12 bases between. Germline CDR1 is ENHRY and CDR2 is SYGVKD. The CDR3 length is 13 residues. The CDR3 loop is CAIGGTASYEQYF. CDR3 coding DNA: TGTGCCATCGGGGGGACAGCGTCCTACGAGCAGTACTTC.

The chain combines TRBV5-6 with TRBJ1-2; D not resolved. In germline, CDR1 is SGHDT, CDR2 YYEEEE. CDR3 length equals 12 residues. V was shortened by 3 bases and J by 4 bases, with 7 bases between the two germline ends. CDR3 nucleotides: TGTGCCAGCAGCTCCTTTGGCTATGGCTACACCTTC. Protein: CASSSFGYGYTF.

The V and J genes are TRBV29-1 and TRBJ1-1; no reliable D call. V lost 5 bases and J 4 bases, leaving 17 bases between the germline ends. This CDR3 has 14 amino acids. Germline CDR1 and CDR2: SQVTM and ANQGSEA. The CDR3 protein is CSVTVEQDGTEAFF. The CDR3 DNA follows: TGCAGCGTTACCGTCGAGCAGGATGGCACTGAAGCTTTCTTT.

This clone was seen once. This chain links TRBV13 with TRBJ2-1, with TRBD2 matching 7 bases. After removal of 6 bases from V and 2 bases from J, the junction contained 4 bases not matched to a gene. CDR1 PRHDT and CDR2 FYEKMQ come from the germline V gene (reference sequence). The CDR3 runs to 14 residues. In nucleotides, the CDR3 is TGTGCCAGCAGTCCCGGGACTACCTACAATGAGCAGTTCTTC. It is translated as CASSPGTTYNEQFF.

The CDR3 loop is CASSWGTVTSSYNEQFF. For the CDR3, the DNA is TGTGCCAGTAGTTGGGGGACAGTTACCAGCTCCTACAATGAGCAGTTCTTC. The rearrangement uses TRBV19 and TRBJ2-1; 7 nucleotides align to TRBD1. Losses at the gene ends were 5 bases for V and 0 bases for J; bases not matched to a gene: 10. Per the germline V gene, CDR1 is LNHDA and CDR2 is SQIVND (reference sequence). The CDR3 has 17 residues.

The rearrangement uses TRBV19 and TRBJ2-7; TRBD1 might be the D (6 bases). This CDR3 contains 13 residues. Germline V gives CDR1 LNHDA, CDR2 SQIVND (reference sequence). V was shortened by 6 bases and J by 6 bases, with 15 bases between the two germline ends. The CDR3 spells CASSPGHYSEQYF. CDR3 coding DNA: TGTGCCAGTAGCCCGGGACACTATTCCGAGCAGTACTTC.

The chain carries TRBV18 and TRBJ2-7; 13 bases are a match to TRBD2. CDR3 length: 16 residues. The V segment lost 5 bases and the J segment 4 bases; nucleotides outside the gene matches: 8. Germline CDR1 KGHSH, CDR2 LQKENI. The CDR3 loop is CASSIGTSGKGYEQYF. The CDR3 coding sequence is TGTGCCAGCTCAATTGGGACTAGCGGGAAAGGGTACGAGCAGTACTTC.

The J gene is TRBJ2-7, the V gene TRBV11-3, with D maybe TRBD1 (5 bases). V lost 7 bases to trimming and J lost 1 base, with 14 bases between them. The CDR3 is 14 amino acids. Germline CDR1 SGHNT, CDR2 YENEEA. The DNA for the CDR3 is TGTGCCAGCACCCCACAGGAGCGATCCTACGAGCAGTACTTC. Its protein product is CASTPQERSYEQYF.

This clone was picked up one time. The V and J genes are TRBV2 and TRBJ2-7; perhaps TRBD2 as D (5 bases). V was trimmed by 9 bases and J by 0 bases, leaving 12 bases between them. CDR3 length: 13 residues. Germline V gene data show CDR1 as SNHLY and CDR2 as FYNNEI. DNA of the CDR3: TGTGCCAGTTCACCGGGAAACTCCTACGAGCAGTACTTC. Protein product: CASSPGNSYEQYF.

The rearrangement joins TRBV30 to TRBJ1-1; D unresolved. Germline V CDR1 and CDR2: GTSNPN, SVGIG (reference sequence). Between the trimmed V and J ends, which lost 8 bases and 1 base, there was a span of 14 bases. This CDR3 comprises 13 residues. The CDR3 here is CAGKALSNTEAFF. As DNA, the CDR3 is TGTGCCGGCAAAGCTCTTTCGAACACTGAAGCTTTCTTT.

The genes are TRBV6-5 and TRBJ2-1, with 9 nucleotides matching TRBD1. Per germline, CDR1 MNHEY and CDR2 SVGAGI. This CDR3 spans 13 amino acids. V shed 4 bases, J shed 16 bases, and the junction held 11 bases outside the gene matches. The CDR3 nucleotides read TGTGCCAGCAGTTCGTCAAGGGGACAGGGCTATTTCTTC. Its translation is CASSSSRGQGYFF.

V gene TRBV18 combines with J gene TRBJ2-7; TRBD1 aligns across 11 bases. This CDR3 region has 15 residues. From germline, CDR1 is KGHSH and CDR2 LQKENI. J gave up 3 bases and V 0 bases, and 1 base lay outside the gene matches. The CDR3 reads CASSPPGTGGYEQYF. Written as DNA, the CDR3 is TGTGCCAGCTCACCACCCGGGACAGGGGGCTACGAGCAGTACTTC.

The chain uses TRBV5-1 and TRBJ2-3; TRBD2 might be the D (5 bases). Germline values: CDR1 SGHRS, CDR2 YFSETQ. V was clipped by 0 bases and J by 7 bases, with 12 bases between them. CDR3 length: 14 residues. The CDR3 DNA is TGCGCCAGCAGCTTGGCGGGATTCCCAAATACGCAGTATTTT. This gives the protein CASSLAGFPNTQYF. Full variable domain (missing parts from reference TRBV5-1 and TRBJ2-3): KAGVTQTPRYLIKTRGQQVTLSCSPISGHRSVSWYQQTPGQGLQFLFEYFSETQRNKGNFPGRFSGRQFSNSRSEMNVSTLELGDSALYLCASSLAGFPNTQYFGPGTRLTVL.

V usage is TRBV12-5 and J usage is TRBJ2-3; 7 nucleotides agree with TRBD1. Unmatched junction bases numbered 8, after V lost 0 bases and J lost 2 bases. The CDR3 totals 17 residues. The germline V gene has CDR1 LGHNT and CDR2 FRNRAP. The CDR3 loop is CASGLVRTGLYTDTQYF. The CDR3 DNA follows: TGTGCTAGTGGTTTGGTACGGACAGGCCTTTACACAGATACGCAGTATTTT.

This chain links TRBV5-4 with TRBJ2-3, with D possibly matching TRBD1 (6 bases). The CDR3 is 15 amino acids. The V end lost 3 bases, the J end lost 4 bases, and 15 bases lay between the germline ends. Per the germline V gene, CDR1 is SGHNT and CDR2 is YYREEE (reference sequence). The CDR3 DNA sequence: TGTGCCAGCAGCTCGCCACAGGGCAGGTCAGATACGCAGTATTTT. It translates to CASSSPQGRSDTQYF.

This chain joins TRBV9 and TRBJ2-1; the match to TRBD2 covers 11 bases. CDR1 SGDLS and CDR2 YYNGEE come from the germline V gene. Losses at the gene ends were 0 bases for V and 7 bases for J; bases not matched to a gene: 6. CDR3 length equals 16 residues. The CDR3 region is CASSVEVLAGENEQFF. The CDR3, as DNA: TGTGCCAGCAGCGTAGAGGTACTAGCGGGAGAAAATGAGCAGTTCTTC.

This clone has just one count. The genes are TRBV2 and TRBJ2-7; D is unclear. Germline V CDR1 and CDR2: SNHLY, FYNNEI. There are 11 residues in the CDR3. V lost 8 bases and J lost 3, with 8 bases in between. DNA of the CDR3: TGTGCCAGCGAGGCTTACTACGAGCAGTACTTC. The encoded protein is CASEAYYEQYF.

This chain uses TRBV7-9 with TRBJ2-7, with TRBD2 as a possible D gene (6 bases). This CDR3 spans 14 amino acids. With 5 bases removed from V and 3 bases from J, the gap between germline ends came to 14 bases. CDR1 and CDR2 (germline): SEHNR, FQNEAQ (reference sequence). The CDR3 sequence: CASSPGLLLYEQYF. The CDR3 region has the DNA TGTGCCAGCAGCCCCGGACTACTCCTCTACGAGCAGTACTTC.

This clone was counted once. The CDR3 protein is CASSRTSDLNEQFF. Written as DNA, the CDR3 is TGTGCCAGCAGCCGTACTAGCGACTTGAATGAGCAGTTCTTC. The chain couples TRBV7-2 to TRBJ2-1; 7 bases are a match to TRBD2. The CDR3 extends over 14 amino acids. V lost 5 bases, J lost 7 bases, and 8 bases stayed unmatched. The germline CDR1 and CDR2 sequences are SGHTA and FQGNSA.

The chain recombines TRBV14 with TRBJ2-5; possibly TRBD2 for D (6 bases). Germline values: CDR1 SGHDN, CDR2 FVKESK. The CDR3 covers 15 residues. V was pared by 3 bases and J by 7 bases, with 18 bases between. The CDR3 spells CASSQWAWRGVTQYF. DNA of the CDR3: TGTGCCAGCAGCCAGTGGGCTTGGCGGGGAGTGACCCAGTACTTC.

The rearrangement uses TRBV30 and TRBJ1-2; D possibly corresponds to TRBD1 (6 bases). In germline, CDR1 is GTSNPN, CDR2 SVGIG (reference sequence). The V and J ends lost 0 bases and 1 base respectively, with 9 bases between them. CDR3 size: 14 residues. Here the CDR3 DNA reads TGTGCCTGGAGTGTACAGGGTGGTAACTATGGCTACACCTTC. This sequence encodes CAWSVQGGNYGYTF.

The genes are TRBV5-4 and TRBJ2-2, with D maybe TRBD2 (6 bases). Germline loops: CDR1 SGHNT, CDR2 YYREEE (reference sequence). The CDR3 has 15 residues. Between the trimmed V and J ends, which lost 2 bases and 0 bases, there was a span of 8 bases. In DNA form, the CDR3 reads TGTGCCAGCAGCTTTAGCGGAGCGAACACCGGGGAGCTGTTTTTT. It is translated as CASSFSGANTGELFF.